This entry lists 21 T cell receptor beta chains sequenced from one sample in a study of memory CD4+ T cells and cytomegalovirus serostatus. The repertoire was sequenced with immunoSEQ multiplex PCR; TCRdb's copy has only in-frame clones and lacks some. In the table there are 80,000 or so clones, under 80% of which are singletons. Single viable CD3+CD4+CD8-CD45RO+ cells were sorted as the memory CD4+ T cells. Sequenced input: memory CD4+ T cells from blood. Receptors originate from an adult in good health and CMV-seropositive.

This clone was counted between two and nine times. V gene TRBV2 combines with J gene TRBJ1-1; 9 bases agree with TRBD1. Germline V gene data show CDR1 as SNHLY and CDR2 as FYNNEI. This CDR3 is 15 amino acids long. J lost 5 bases, V lost 6 bases, and 10 bases had no gene match. CDR3 DNA sequence: TGTGCCAGCAGGAACCCGGGACAGGGTAATACTGAAGCTTTCTTT. This gives the protein CASRNPGQGNTEAFF.

This rearrangement joins TRBV19 to TRBJ1-5; 8 nucleotides align to TRBD1. This CDR3 is built from 13 residues. The trim removed 6 bases at V and 7 bases at J, leaving 5 bases unmatched. Germline loops: CDR1 LNHDA, CDR2 SQIVND (reference sequence). The CDR3 region has the DNA TGTGCCAGTAGGGACAGGGTAAACCAGCCCCAGCATTTT. Its protein is CASRDRVNQPQHF.

The rearrangement links TRBV19 to TRBJ2-2; D not certain. CDR1 and CDR2 (germline): LNHDA, SQIVND (reference sequence). The CDR3 has 14 residues. With 4 bases removed from V and 2 bases from J, the gap between germline ends came to 8 bases. CDR3 in amino acids: CASSNQVNTGELFF. Written as DNA, the CDR3 is TGTGCCAGTAGTAATCAAGTTAACACCGGGGAGCTGTTTTTT. The variable domain in full, completed from reference TRBV19 and TRBJ2-2, reads DGGITQSPKYLFRKEGQNVTLSCEQNLNHDAMYWYRQDPGQGLRLIYYSQIVNDFQKGDIAEGYSVSREKKESFPLTVTSAQKNPTAFYLCASSNQVNTGELFFGEGSRLTVL.

J is TRBJ2-3 and V is TRBV11-3, with 9 bases lining up with TRBD1. This CDR3 region has 16 residues. V was clipped by 5 bases and J by 4 bases; unmatched bases: 10. From germline, CDR1 is SGHNT and CDR2 YENEEA. CDR3 amino acids: CASSPRYTGGADTQYF. The CDR3 DNA sequence: TGTGCCAGCAGCCCCAGATACACAGGGGGCGCAGATACGCAGTATTTT.

The rearrangement links TRBV20-1 to TRBJ1-1; D not resolved. Germline V gene data show CDR1 as DFQATT and CDR2 as SNEGSKA (reference sequence). V was shortened by 5 bases and J by 7 bases, with 11 bases between the two germline ends. The CDR3 is 11 amino acids. The CDR3 DNA follows: TGCAGTGCTGCGGACCCAGTTGAAGCTTTCTTT. It codes for CSAADPVEAFF.

This clone was counted a single time. The rearrangement links TRBV10-1 to TRBJ1-1; D ambiguous. CDR1 and CDR2 from the germline V gene are WNHNN and SYGVQD (reference sequence). The CDR3 loop spans 15 amino acids. The V end lost 0 bases, the J end lost 5 bases, and 13 bases lay between the germline ends. The CDR3 spells CASSESGMAPTEAFF. CDR3 DNA sequence: TGCGCCAGCAGTGAGTCAGGGATGGCCCCTACTGAAGCTTTCTTT.

The chain employs TRBV18 and TRBJ1-2, with D possibly matching TRBD1 (5 bases). Trimming pared 3 bases from V and 7 bases from J, leaving 18 bases between. This CDR3 has 15 amino acids. From germline, CDR1 is KGHSH and CDR2 LQKENI. CDR3 sequence: CASSPGEGEGGGYTF. The CDR3 DNA follows: TGTGCCAGCTCACCTGGGGAAGGGGAAGGCGGTGGCTACACCTTC.

The chain carries TRBV10-3 and TRBJ2-3; D is unclear. The CDR3 sequence is 12 residues long. Trimming took off 3 bases at V and 3 bases at J, with 4 bases between the two ends. CDR1 ENHRY and CDR2 SYGVKD come from the germline V gene. CDR3 region: CAISEQTDTQYF. CDR3 sequence (DNA): TGTGCCATCAGTGAACAGACAGATACGCAGTATTTT.

This clone has a handful of counts. The V call is TRBV4-1, the J call TRBJ2-7, with a possible D match to TRBD1 (5 bases). This CDR3 is built from 14 residues. Trimming took off 1 base at V and 1 base at J, with 8 bases between the two ends. Germline CDR1 and CDR2: MGHRA and YSYEKL. The CDR3 loop is CASSQGAGSYEQYV. The DNA for the CDR3 is TGCGCCAGCAGCCAAGGGGCAGGGTCCTACGAGCAGTACGTC.

The chain is built from TRBV13 and TRBJ2-4; 10 bases align to TRBD1. V shed 5 bases, J shed 14 bases, and the junction held 6 bases outside the gene matches. The CDR3 consists of 12 residues. Germline V lookup: CDR1 PRHDT, CDR2 FYEKMQ (reference sequence). The CDR3: CASSLDRGAEYF. CDR3 nucleotide sequence: TGTGCCAGCAGCCTGGACAGGGGGGCCGAGTACTTC.

The chain couples TRBV28 to TRBJ1-1; maybe TRBD1 (5 bases). CDR3 length: 14 amino acids. V was clipped by 6 bases and J by 7 bases, with 18 bases between them. The germline CDR1 and CDR2 sequences are MDHEN and SYDVKM. The CDR3 bases are TGTGCCAGCAGCCTGCGCGGGGGGAATTTTGAAGCTTTCTTT. Protein product: CASSLRGGNFEAFF.

J is TRBJ2-3 and V is TRBV18; D may be TRBD1 or TRBD2 (6 bases each). The CDR3 totals 15 residues. V dropped 2 bases and J dropped 1 base, with 10 bases sitting between them. The germline V gene encodes CDR1 KGHSH and CDR2 LQKENI. The CDR3, as DNA: TGTGCCAGCTCACCATGGGGGGCTCGCACAGATACGCAGTATTTT. It encodes CASSPWGARTDTQYF.

This clone was detected once. The chain's CDR3 is CAWSDGEIYGYTF. CDR3 sequence (DNA): TGTGCCTGGAGTGACGGGGAAATCTATGGCTACACCTTC. The chain links TRBV30 to TRBJ1-2; no firm D call. The CDR3 is 13 residues long. V shed 1 base and J shed 4 bases, with 10 bases lying between them. Germline V gene data show CDR1 as GTSNPN and CDR2 as SVGIG (reference sequence).

The rearrangement links TRBV7-9 to TRBJ2-5; D call uncertain. The V and J ends lost 1 base and 5 bases respectively, with 8 bases between them. There are 13 residues in the CDR3. Germline CDR1 SEHNR, CDR2 FQNEAQ (reference sequence). The CDR3 region is CASSLDPLETQYF. The CDR3 DNA reads as TGTGCCAGCAGCTTAGACCCTTTGGAGACCCAGTACTTC.

The chain has TRBV10-2 and TRBJ1-1; D call uncertain. V lost 6 bases and J 0 bases, leaving 8 bases between the germline ends. There are 13 residues in the CDR3. CDR1 and CDR2 from the germline V gene are WSHSY and SAAADI. CDR3 nucleotides: TGCGCCAGCAGGGTCAGTGTGAACACTGAAGCTTTCTTT. Residues: CASRVSVNTEAFF.

The V gene is TRBV18, the J gene TRBJ1-1; D is unclear. Trimming pared 2 bases from V and 8 bases from J, leaving 9 bases between. There are 12 residues in the CDR3. In germline, CDR1 is KGHSH, CDR2 LQKENI. CDR3 sequence reads: CASSPGMGEAFF. CDR3 DNA sequence: TGTGCCAGCTCACCAGGGATGGGGGAAGCTTTCTTT.

This chain connects TRBV7-6 to TRBJ1-1; D gene uncertain. Germline V gene lookup returns CDR1 SGHVS and CDR2 FNYEAQ. The CDR3 contains 15 residues. V gave up 1 base and J gave up 1 base, with 10 bases separating them. This CDR3 reads CASSLVRTPNTEAFF. CDR3 nucleotide sequence: TGTGCCAGCAGCTTAGTGAGGACGCCGAACACTGAAGCTTTCTTT.

The rearrangement joins TRBV6-5 to TRBJ1-5; possible D gene TRBD1, 6 bases. Trimming took off 6 bases at V and 5 bases at J, with 14 bases between the two ends. The germline gives CDR1 MNHEY, CDR2 SVGAGI. There are 14 residues in the CDR3. CDR3 DNA sequence: TGTGCCAGCAGCCAGGGGAACAGATATCAGCCCCAGCATTTT. Translating it yields CASSQGNRYQPQHF.

The genes are TRBV5-4 and TRBJ2-2; D is possibly TRBD2 (5 bases). The CDR3 sequence is 15 residues long. The V gene lost 4 bases and the J gene lost 2 bases, with 12 bases spanning the gap. Per the germline V gene, CDR1 is SGHNT and CDR2 is YYREEE (reference sequence). The CDR3 is CASSPGSLNTGELFF. Here the CDR3 DNA reads TGTGCCAGCAGCCCGGGATCCCTAAACACCGGGGAGCTGTTTTTT. The variable domain in full, completed from reference TRBV5-4 and TRBJ2-2, reads ETGVTQSPTHLIKTRGQQVTLRCSSQSGHNTVSWYQQALGQGPQFIFQYYREEENGRGNFPPRFSGLQFPNYSSELNVNALELDDSALYLCASSPGSLNTGELFFGEGSRLTVL.

The V gene is TRBV18, the J gene TRBJ1-3, with D maybe TRBD1 (6 bases). The CDR3 is made up of 17 amino acids. Trimming stripped 3 bases from V and 0 bases from J, with 15 bases between. Per the germline V gene, CDR1 is KGHSH and CDR2 is LQKENI. Here the CDR3 reads CASSPTAGTSSGNTIYF. The CDR3 DNA is TGTGCCAGCTCACCCACGGCCGGGACAAGCTCTGGAAACACCATATATTTT. Using reference TRBV18 and TRBJ1-3 for the parts outside the CDR3, the full variable domain is NAGVMQNPRHLVRRRGQEARLRCSPMKGHSHVYWYRQLPEEGLKFMVYLQKENIIDESGMPKERFSAEFPKEGPSILRIQQVVRGDSAAYFCASSPTAGTSSGNTIYFGEGSWLTVV.

J is TRBJ1-1 and V is TRBV5-1, with 8 positions matching TRBD1. This CDR3 contains 16 residues. The ends lost 2 bases at V and 3 bases at J; junction bases unmatched: 9. Germline loops: CDR1 SGHRS, CDR2 YFSETQ. The CDR3: CASSFTGGTGDTEAFF. CDR3 coding DNA: TGCGCCAGCAGCTTTACGGGGGGGACAGGAGACACTGAAGCTTTCTTT.